This record looks at one T cell receptor beta chain sequence and its context. The antigen is undetermined. These data originate in a study of cytomegalovirus exposure and HLA in healthy donors. This CDR3 spans 17 amino acids. Trimming pared 7 bases from V and 5 bases from J, leaving 23 bases between. Looked up from germline, CDR1 is SGHDN and CDR2 is FVKESK. General study points: TCR beta chain V- and J-gene trimming was linked, in a later analysis, to a missense variant in DCLRE1C.

Primers included in the PCR were 60 Vbeta and 13 Jbeta primers. Clones were sequenced by immunoSEQ multiplex PCR, and TCRdb holds only the in-frame ones, with some missing. The sample carries roughly 100,000 clones, 55% to 75% recorded once. The specimen was PBMCs. This receptor was obtained from a man younger than 40 in good health and CMV-seropositive. This rearrangement joins TRBV14 to TRBJ2-2, with a possible D match to TRBD1 (6 bases). The CDR3 sequence: CASTPLPGDKHTGELFF. CDR3 sequence (DNA): TGTGCCAGCACCCCACTTCCTGGGGACAAACATACCGGGGAGCTGTTTTTT.